The rows below give T cell receptor beta chains drawn from one sample of a study of cytomegalovirus exposure and HLA in healthy donors. Using immunoSEQ multiplex PCR, the repertoire was profiled, and TCRdb retains in-frame clones only, with some absent. The table has approximately 150,000 clones, around 80% seen once. Sequencing was carried out using PBMCs. The receptor source for this set is a woman aged 40 to 50 in good health and CMV-seronegative. The CDR3 runs from the conserved cysteine through the conserved F or W.

J | V | CDR3
TRBJ2-1 | TRBV5-1 | CASSSRGGAVVEQFF
TRBJ2-7 | TRBV11-1 | CASSQQGGNYEQYF
TRBJ2-6 | TRBV28 | CASSSQGAFGANGLTF
TRBJ2-7 | TRBV6-1 | CASHATETYEQYF
TRBJ2-3 | TRBV18 | CASSPLPSGGPDTQYF
TRBJ1-1 | TRBV7-3 | CASSLSGIGEAFF
TRBJ1-2 | TRBV28 | CASSLGEDNYGYTF
TRBJ2-1 | TRBV11-2 | CASSPLFGRAGGNEQFF
TRBJ1-1 | TRBV4-3 | CASSPETWVFREVAFF
TRBJ2-7 | TRBV30 | CAWGTGGPVQYF
TRBJ2-7 | TRBV4-1 | CASSYDRSNNEQYF
TRBJ2-7 | TRBV5-1 | CASSLGSSGGNEQYF
TRBJ2-1 | TRBV7-8 | CASSQHPGQTTGEQFF
TRBJ1-3 | TRBV4-2 | CASSQGSGDTHTIYF
TRBJ2-4 | TRBV2 | CASSVDGNQNIQYF
TRBJ2-3 | TRBV11-2 | CASSYRGTDTQYF
TRBJ1-5 | TRBV28 | CASRVGAGHQPQHF
TRBJ2-1 | TRBV10-3 | CAISAGGRNEQFF
TRBJ1-6 | TRBV5-6 | CASSLSGGNNSPLHF
TRBJ2-1 | TRBV20-1 | CSAMAYNEQFF
TRBJ1-3 | TRBV7-2 | CASSLSSSGNTIYF
TRBJ1-6 | TRBV7-9 | CSSSLDVASNSPLHF
TRBJ2-5 | TRBV28 | CASSLFGLVGTQYF
TRBJ2-7 | TRBV10-3 | CAISEPGLPWEQYF
TRBJ2-1 | TRBV5-1 | CASNTGETMGDEQFF
TRBJ2-2 | TRBV9 | CASSASGTPLGGGELFF
TRBJ1-2 | TRBV15 | CATSRDAGRANYGYTF
TRBJ2-1 | TRBV15 | CATSRDWVAPKKGNEQFF
TRBJ1-1 | TRBV7-9 | CASSLTGLNTEAFF
TRBJ2-1 | TRBV2 | CASSVSGLAGSRRAEQFF
TRBJ1-5 | TRBV6-5 | CASSYGSGRPQHF
TRBJ2-5 | TRBV28 | CASRGTAQETQYF
TRBJ2-7 | TRBV7-9 | CASSLDGIWFEQYF
TRBJ2-7 | TRBV28 | CASTTRLGEQYF
TRBJ2-5 | TRBV7-8 | CASSLVVGGAGETQYF
TRBJ1-1 | TRBV6-5 | CASRELGFQGTEAFF
TRBJ1-2 | TRBV5-4 | CASSLGTANYGYTF
TRBJ2-1 | TRBV4-1 | CASSQEGLAGGNNEQFF
TRBJ1-5 | TRBV28 | CASSPPGEGASNQPQHF
TRBJ2-7 | TRBV5-1 | CASSWTEGLYEQYF